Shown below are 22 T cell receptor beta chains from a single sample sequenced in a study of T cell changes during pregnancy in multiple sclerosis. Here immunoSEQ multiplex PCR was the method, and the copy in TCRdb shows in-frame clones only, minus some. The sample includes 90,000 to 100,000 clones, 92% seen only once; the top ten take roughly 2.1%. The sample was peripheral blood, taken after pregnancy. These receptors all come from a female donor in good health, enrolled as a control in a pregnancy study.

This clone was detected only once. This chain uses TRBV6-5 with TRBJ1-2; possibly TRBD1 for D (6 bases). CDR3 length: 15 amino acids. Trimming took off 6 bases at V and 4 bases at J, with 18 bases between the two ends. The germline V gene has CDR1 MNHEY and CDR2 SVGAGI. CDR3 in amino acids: CASRPRGAKSYGYTF. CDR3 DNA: TGTGCCAGCAGGCCCCGGGGGGCTAAGTCCTATGGCTACACCTTC.

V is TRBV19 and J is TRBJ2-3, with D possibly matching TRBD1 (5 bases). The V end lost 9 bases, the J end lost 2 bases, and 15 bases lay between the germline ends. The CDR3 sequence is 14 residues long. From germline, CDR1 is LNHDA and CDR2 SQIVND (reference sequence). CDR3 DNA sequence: TGTGCCAGCTCCCTAGGTGGGGCCACAGATACGCAGTATTTT. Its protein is CASSLGGATDTQYF.

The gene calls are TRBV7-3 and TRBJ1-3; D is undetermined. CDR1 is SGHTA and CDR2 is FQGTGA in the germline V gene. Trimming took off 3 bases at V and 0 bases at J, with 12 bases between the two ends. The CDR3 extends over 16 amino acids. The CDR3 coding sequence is TGTGCCAGCAGCTTTTCGGCCGGGAACTCTGGAAACACCATATATTTT. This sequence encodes CASSFSAGNSGNTIYF.

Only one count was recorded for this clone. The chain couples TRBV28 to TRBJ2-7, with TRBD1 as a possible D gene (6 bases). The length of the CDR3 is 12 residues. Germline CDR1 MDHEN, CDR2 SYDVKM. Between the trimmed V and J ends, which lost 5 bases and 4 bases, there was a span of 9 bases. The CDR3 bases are TGTGCCAGCAGTCCTCAGGGGTACGAGCAGTACTTC. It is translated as CASSPQGYEQYF.

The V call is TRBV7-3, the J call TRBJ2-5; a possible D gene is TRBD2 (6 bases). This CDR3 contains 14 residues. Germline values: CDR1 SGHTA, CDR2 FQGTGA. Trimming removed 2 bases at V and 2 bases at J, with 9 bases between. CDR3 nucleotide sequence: TGTGCCAGCAGCTTATTCGGGGGTCAAGAGACCCAGTACTTC. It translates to CASSLFGGQETQYF.

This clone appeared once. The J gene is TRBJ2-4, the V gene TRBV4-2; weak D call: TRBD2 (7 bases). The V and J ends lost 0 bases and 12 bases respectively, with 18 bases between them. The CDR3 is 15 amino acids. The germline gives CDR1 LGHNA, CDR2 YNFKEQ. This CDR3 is CASSQEGGARVTQYF. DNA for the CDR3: TGTGCCAGCAGCCAAGAGGGGGGGGCGCGGGTGACTCAGTACTTC.

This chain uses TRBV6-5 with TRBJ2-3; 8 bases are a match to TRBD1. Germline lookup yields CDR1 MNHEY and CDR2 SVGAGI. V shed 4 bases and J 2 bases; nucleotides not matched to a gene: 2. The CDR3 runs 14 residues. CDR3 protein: CASSSTGATDTQYF. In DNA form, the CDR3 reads TGTGCCAGCAGTTCGACAGGGGCCACAGATACGCAGTATTTT.

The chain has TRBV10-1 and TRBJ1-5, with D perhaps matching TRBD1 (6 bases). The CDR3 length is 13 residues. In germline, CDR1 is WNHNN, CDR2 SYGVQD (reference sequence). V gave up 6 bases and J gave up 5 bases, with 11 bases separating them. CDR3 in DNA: TGCGCCAGCAGCACAGGGCGAGATCAGCCCCAGCATTTT. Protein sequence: CASSTGRDQPQHF.

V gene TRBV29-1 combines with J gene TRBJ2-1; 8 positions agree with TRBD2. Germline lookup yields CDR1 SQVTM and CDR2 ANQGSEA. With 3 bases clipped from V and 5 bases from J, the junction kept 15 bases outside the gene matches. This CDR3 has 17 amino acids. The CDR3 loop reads CSVELDMAGRGDNEQFF. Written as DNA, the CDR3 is TGCAGCGTTGAGCTCGATATGGCGGGGCGGGGGGACAATGAGCAGTTCTTC.

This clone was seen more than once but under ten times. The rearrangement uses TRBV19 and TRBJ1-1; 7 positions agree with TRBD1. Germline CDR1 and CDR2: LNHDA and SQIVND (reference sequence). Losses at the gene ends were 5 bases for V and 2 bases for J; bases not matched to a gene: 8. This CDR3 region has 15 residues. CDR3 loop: CASSSSDRPNTEAFF. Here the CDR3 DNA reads TGTGCCAGTAGTTCATCGGACAGGCCCAACACTGAAGCTTTCTTT.

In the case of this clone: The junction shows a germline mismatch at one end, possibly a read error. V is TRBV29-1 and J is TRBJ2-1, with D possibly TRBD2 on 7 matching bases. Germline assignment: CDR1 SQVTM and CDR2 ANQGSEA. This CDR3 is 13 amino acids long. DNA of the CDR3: TGCAGCGCTAATAGGCTTCGGGGGGCTGAGAAGTTCTTC. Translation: CSANRLRGAEKFF.

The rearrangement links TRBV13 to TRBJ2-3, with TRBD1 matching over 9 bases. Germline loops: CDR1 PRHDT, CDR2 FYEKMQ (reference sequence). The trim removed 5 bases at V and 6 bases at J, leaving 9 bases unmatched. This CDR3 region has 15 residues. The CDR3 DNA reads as TGTGCCAGCAGCGGACGACAGGGGGGGGTCGATACGCAGTATTTT. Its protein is CASSGRQGGVDTQYF.

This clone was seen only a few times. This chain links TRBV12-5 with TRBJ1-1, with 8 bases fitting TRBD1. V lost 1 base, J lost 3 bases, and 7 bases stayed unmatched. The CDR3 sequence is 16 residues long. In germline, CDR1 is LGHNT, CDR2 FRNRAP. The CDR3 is CASGLARDRRYTEAFF. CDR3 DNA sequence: TGTGCTAGTGGTTTGGCCCGGGACAGGCGTTACACTGAAGCTTTCTTT. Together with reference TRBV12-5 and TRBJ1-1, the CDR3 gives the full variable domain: DARVTQTPRHKVTEMGQEVTMRCQPILGHNTVFWYRQTMMQGLELLAYFRNRAPLDDSGMPKDRFSAEMPDATLATLKIQPSEPRDSAVYFCASGLARDRRYTEAFFGQGTRLTVV.

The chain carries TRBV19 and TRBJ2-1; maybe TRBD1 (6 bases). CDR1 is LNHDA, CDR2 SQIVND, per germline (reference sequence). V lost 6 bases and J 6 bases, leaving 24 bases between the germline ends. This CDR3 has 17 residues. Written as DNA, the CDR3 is TGTGCCAGTAGCAAACTACAGGGTACGGCGGGTGGCAATGAGCAGTTCTTC. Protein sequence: CASSKLQGTAGGNEQFF.

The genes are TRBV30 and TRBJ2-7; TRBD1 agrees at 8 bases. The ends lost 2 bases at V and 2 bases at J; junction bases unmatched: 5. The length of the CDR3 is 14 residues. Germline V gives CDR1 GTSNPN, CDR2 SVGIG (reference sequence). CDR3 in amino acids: CAWSTKQGAYEQYF. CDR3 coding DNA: TGTGCCTGGAGTACAAAACAGGGGGCCTACGAGCAGTACTTC.

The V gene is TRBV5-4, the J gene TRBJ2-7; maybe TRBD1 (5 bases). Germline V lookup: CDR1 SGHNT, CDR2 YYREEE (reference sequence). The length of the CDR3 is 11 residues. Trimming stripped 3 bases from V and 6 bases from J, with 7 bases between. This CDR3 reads CASSSGSEQYF. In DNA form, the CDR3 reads TGTGCCAGCAGCTCAGGGTCCGAGCAGTACTTC.

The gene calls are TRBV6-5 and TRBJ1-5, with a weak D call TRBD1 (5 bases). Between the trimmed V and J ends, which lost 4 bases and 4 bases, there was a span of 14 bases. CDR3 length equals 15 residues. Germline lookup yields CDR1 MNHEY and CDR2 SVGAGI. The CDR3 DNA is TGTGCCAGCAGTTCTAACATGGGGGGAAATCAGCCCCAGCATTTT. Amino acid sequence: CASSSNMGGNQPQHF.

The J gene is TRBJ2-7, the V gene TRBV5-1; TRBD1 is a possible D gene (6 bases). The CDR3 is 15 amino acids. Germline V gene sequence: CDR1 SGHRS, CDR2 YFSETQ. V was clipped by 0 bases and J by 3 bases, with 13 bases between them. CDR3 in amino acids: CASSLDPGVGYEQYF. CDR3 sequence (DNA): TGCGCCAGCAGCTTGGACCCAGGGGTCGGCTACGAGCAGTACTTC.

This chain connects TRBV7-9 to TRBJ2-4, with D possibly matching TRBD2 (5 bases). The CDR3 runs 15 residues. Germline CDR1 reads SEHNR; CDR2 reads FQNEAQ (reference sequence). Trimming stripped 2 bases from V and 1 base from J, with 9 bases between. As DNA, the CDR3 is TGTGCCAGCAGCTTAAACGGGGAGGCCAAAAACATTCAGTACTTC. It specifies CASSLNGEAKNIQYF.

The CDR3 region is CASSPSGMGEQFF. Written as DNA, the CDR3 is TGCGCCAGCAGCCCTAGCGGGATGGGTGAGCAGTTCTTC. The chain couples TRBV5-1 to TRBJ2-1; 9 nucleotides line up with TRBD2. CDR3 length equals 13 residues. With 4 bases clipped from V and 9 bases from J, the junction kept 5 bases outside the gene matches. Germline lookup yields CDR1 SGHRS and CDR2 YFSETQ.

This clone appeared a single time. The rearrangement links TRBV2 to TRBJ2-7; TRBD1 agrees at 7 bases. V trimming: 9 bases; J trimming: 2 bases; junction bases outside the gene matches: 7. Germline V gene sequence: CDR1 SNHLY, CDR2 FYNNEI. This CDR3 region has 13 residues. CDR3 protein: CARQGQRTYEQYF. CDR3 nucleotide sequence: TGTGCCAGACAGGGACAGCGTACCTACGAGCAGTACTTC.

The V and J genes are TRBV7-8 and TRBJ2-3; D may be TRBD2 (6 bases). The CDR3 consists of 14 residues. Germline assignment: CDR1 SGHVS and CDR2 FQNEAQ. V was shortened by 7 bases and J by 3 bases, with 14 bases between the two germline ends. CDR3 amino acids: CASKGGEPTDTQYF. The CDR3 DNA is TGTGCCAGCAAGGGCGGGGAACCAACAGATACGCAGTATTTT.